These 25 T cell receptor beta chains share one sample of origin, sequenced in a study of early T cells in non-severe SARS-CoV-2 infection. From the 5' RACE reads, TCRdb called clonotypes with MiXCR, one entry per CDR3 protein. The sample gives 70,000 or so distinct CDR3 sequences, roughly 13% of which show up once; roughly an eighth is in the top ten. The sequencing input was whole blood. The source is an adult who was a healthcare worker with PCR-confirmed SARS-CoV-2 infection or an uninfected control (not recorded which).

A few counts support this clonotype. V is TRBV28 and J is TRBJ1-6; 9 nucleotides align to TRBD1. The ends lost 3 bases at V and 10 bases at J; junction bases unmatched: 4. The CDR3 is 14 residues long. The germline CDR1 and CDR2 sequences are MDHEN and SYDVKM. The CDR3 bases are TGTGCCAGCAGTTTGGGGACAGGGCGCTCACCCCTCCACTTT. Translation gives CASSLGTGRSPLHF.

This clonotype has just a few counts. The rearrangement uses TRBV28 and TRBJ1-5, with D possibly matching TRBD1 (6 bases). This CDR3 has 16 residues. V dropped 3 bases and J dropped 0 bases, with 12 bases sitting between them. Germline assignment: CDR1 MDHEN and CDR2 SYDVKM. The CDR3 coding sequence is TGTGCCAGCAGTTTGCGGGCAGGGGTTAGCAATCAGCCCCAGCATTTT. Protein sequence: CASSLRAGVSNQPQHF.

This sequence joins TRBV7-2 and TRBJ2-5; either TRBD1 or TRBD2 may supply D (6 bases each). Germline CDR1 is SGHTA and CDR2 is FQGNSA. The ends were cut back, 7 bases at V and 1 base at J, with 16 bases in the middle. The CDR3 spans 15 residues. The CDR3 here is CASNEGGRGQETQYF. The DNA of the CDR3 is TGTGCCAGCAACGAAGGGGGGCGGGGCCAAGAGACCCAGTACTTC.

This clonotype was seen only a few times. The CDR3 sequence is CASSNFPGDYEQYF. The CDR3 DNA is TGTGCCAGCAGCAACTTCCCGGGGGACTACGAGCAGTACTTC. The chain combines TRBV3-1 with TRBJ2-7, with D possibly TRBD2 on 6 matching bases. CDR1 is LGHDT and CDR2 is YNNKEL in the germline V gene (reference sequence). The CDR3 is 14 residues long. V shed 5 bases and J shed 3 bases, with 14 bases lying between them.

The sample holds a few counts of this clonotype. The genes are TRBV19 and TRBJ1-5; perhaps TRBD1 as D (5 bases). The germline V gene has CDR1 LNHDA and CDR2 SQIVND (reference sequence). Trimming left V 1 base short and J 3 bases short, with 10 bases between. This CDR3 contains 15 residues. CDR3 sequence reads: CASSIGGQFNQPQHF. In DNA, the CDR3 is TGTGCCAGTAGTATAGGGGGCCAGTTCAATCAGCCCCAGCATTTT.

This clonotype was observed a few times. The chain's CDR3 is CASSSNTFAEAFF. In DNA form, the CDR3 reads TGTGCCAGCAGCTCGAACACTTTCGCTGAAGCTTTCTTT. The genes are TRBV7-8 and TRBJ1-1; D is unresolved. The CDR3 has 13 residues. Per germline, CDR1 SGHVS and CDR2 FQNEAQ. V gave up 4 bases and J gave up 6 bases, with 12 bases separating them.

This clonotype has a count of ten or more. The rearrangement uses TRBV6-1 and TRBJ1-1; TRBD1 matches 9 bases. This CDR3 has 15 residues. V shed 5 bases and J 4 bases; nucleotides not matched to a gene: 8. Germline CDR1 reads MNHNS; CDR2 reads SASEGT. CDR3: CASSPRTGAPTEAFF. The CDR3 bases are TGTGCCAGCAGTCCACGGACAGGGGCCCCCACTGAAGCTTTCTTT.

This clonotype was counted only a few times. V gene TRBV3-1 combines with J gene TRBJ1-4; weak D call: TRBD1 (5 bases). The ends were cut back, 2 bases at V and 11 bases at J, with 12 bases in the middle. Looked up from germline, CDR1 is LGHDT and CDR2 is YNNKEL (reference sequence). CDR3 length: 13 residues. CDR3 bases: TGTGCCAGCAGCCAACCTAGGGGAGGTAAACTGTTTTTT. It yields the protein CASSQPRGGKLFF.

This clonotype was observed a few times. The chain carries TRBV19 and TRBJ1-2; D remains unclear. There are 14 residues in the CDR3. Trimming removed 1 base from V and 1 base from J, with 7 bases in between. Germline-derived CDR1 and CDR2 are LNHDA and SQIVND (reference sequence). CDR3 sequence: CASSIVEGNYGYTF. Written as DNA, the CDR3 is TGTGCCAGTAGTATAGTGGAGGGTAACTATGGCTACACCTTC.

This clonotype has ten or more counts. At one end the junction does not follow the germline gene, possibly because of a read error. The chain has TRBV25-1 and TRBJ2-2; 7 positions agree with TRBD2. The CDR3 runs to 17 residues. Germline CDR1 is MGHDK and CDR2 is SYGVNS. The CDR3 DNA is TGTGCCAGCAGTGAATATGGGCGGGGGTATTCCACCGGGGATCTGTTTTTT. Its translation: CASSEYGRGYSTGDLFF. The whole variable domain, filled in from reference TRBV25-1 and TRBJ2-2, reads EADIYQTPRYLVIGTGKKITLECSQTMGHDKMYWYQQDPGMELHLIHYSYGVNSTEKGDLSSESTVSRIRTEHFPLTLESARPSHTSQYLCASSEYGRGYSTGDLFFGEGSRLTVL.

The chain links TRBV5-1 to TRBJ1-4; D perhaps matches TRBD1 (5 bases). Germline V gene sequence: CDR1 SGHRS, CDR2 YFSETQ. The CDR3 has 16 residues. V was pared by 4 bases and J by 8 bases, with 21 bases between. The CDR3 loop is CASSSRNGAINEKLFF. The CDR3 DNA is TGCGCCAGCAGCAGTCGGAATGGGGCAATCAACGAAAAACTGTTTTTT.

This clonotype occurred a few times. V usage is TRBV29-1 and J usage is TRBJ2-7, with a tentative D call TRBD2 (5 bases). V was clipped by 5 bases and J by 3 bases, with 17 bases between them. CDR1 and CDR2 (germline): SQVTM, ANQGSEA. There are 14 residues in the CDR3. DNA for the CDR3: TGCAGCGTTTTTCCCGATGCGGGCCGCTACGAGCAGTACTTC. Its translation is CSVFPDAGRYEQYF.

The chain employs TRBV15 and TRBJ2-7; 7 bases are a match to TRBD2. The germline V gene has CDR1 LNHNV and CDR2 YYDKDF (reference sequence). V shed 0 bases, J shed 4 bases, and the junction held 9 bases outside the gene matches. The CDR3 is 16 residues long. CDR3 DNA sequence: TGTGCCACCAGCAGAGAACCACGAGAGGGAGGGTACGAGCAGTACTTC. Its translation is CATSREPREGGYEQYF. Using reference TRBV15 and TRBJ2-7 for the parts outside the CDR3, the full variable domain is DAMVIQNPRYQVTQFGKPVTLSCSQTLNHNVMYWYQQKSSQAPKLLFHYYDKDFNNEADTPDNFQSRRPNTSFCFLDIRSPGLGDTAMYLCATSREPREGGYEQYFGPGTRLTVT.

This clonotype has a handful of counts. This sequence joins TRBV28 and TRBJ1-1; maybe TRBD1 (6 bases). Germline lookup yields CDR1 MDHEN and CDR2 SYDVKM. V lost 2 bases and J 10 bases, leaving 11 bases between the germline ends. The CDR3 has 12 residues. The DNA for the CDR3 is TGTGCCAGCAGTTTAAAGGGGGGCTCAGCTTTCTTT. Translation gives CASSLKGGSAFF.

The J gene is TRBJ2-6, the V gene TRBV11-1; D uncertain. The germline V gene has CDR1 SGHAT and CDR2 FQDESV (reference sequence). Trimming took 5 bases from V and 2 from J, leaving 7 bases between them. This CDR3 is built from 14 residues. CDR3 sequence reads: CASSHTTGANVLTF. The DNA of the CDR3 is TGTGCCAGCAGCCATACTACTGGGGCCAACGTCCTGACTTTC.

This clonotype was counted between two and nine times. Written as DNA, the CDR3 is TGTGCCAGCAGCCAAGATCGGCAGCGAAGCTCCTACAATGAGCAGTTCTTC. Its translation is CASSQDRQRSSYNEQFF. The chain employs TRBV4-2 and TRBJ2-1; the D is unclear. The germline gives CDR1 LGHNA, CDR2 YNFKEQ. The CDR3 spans 17 residues. The V end lost 0 bases, the J end lost 0 bases, and 12 bases lay between the germline ends.

This clonotype was found many times. The chain recombines TRBV11-2 with TRBJ1-1; D gene unclear. Between the trimmed V and J ends, which lost 2 bases and 5 bases, there was a span of 6 bases. Germline-derived CDR1 and CDR2 are SGHAT and FQNNGV. This CDR3 region has 12 residues. The CDR3 loop reads CASSLLGTEAFF. Written as DNA, the CDR3 is TGTGCCAGCAGCTTATTGGGGACTGAAGCTTTCTTT. Full variable domain (outside the CDR3, taken from reference TRBV11-2 and TRBJ1-1): EAGVAQSPRYKIIEKRQSVAFWCNPISGHATLYWYQQILGQGPKLLIQFQNNGVVDDSQLPKDRFSAERLKGVDSTLKIQPAKLEDSAVYLCASSLLGTEAFFGQGTRLTVV.

This chain joins TRBV6-2 or TRBV6-3 and TRBJ2-2; D assignment may be TRBD1 or TRBD2 (5 bases each). This CDR3 comprises 15 residues. With 6 bases removed from V and 2 bases from J, the gap between germline ends came to 13 bases. Germline loops: CDR1 MNHEY, CDR2 SVGEGT. The CDR3 reads CASSSGTLNTGELFF. The CDR3 nucleotides read TGTGCCAGCAGCTCCGGGACCTTAAACACCGGGGAGCTGTTTTTT.

The sample holds many counts of this clonotype. CDR3 loop: CASSYWQSPLHF. The DNA of the CDR3 is TGTGCCAGCAGTTATTGGCAGTCACCCCTCCACTTT. V gene TRBV27 combines with J gene TRBJ1-6; D gene ambiguous. V lost 4 bases and J lost 10, with 8 bases in between. Germline CDR1 MNHEY, CDR2 SMNVEV (reference sequence). This CDR3 spans 12 amino acids.

This chain links TRBV5-1 with TRBJ2-3, with D perhaps TRBD1 or TRBD2 (6 bases each). V shed 0 bases and J shed 1 base, with 12 bases lying between them. The CDR3 length is 16 residues. From germline, CDR1 is SGHRS and CDR2 YFSETQ. CDR3 nucleotides: TGCGCCAGCAGCTTGGAAGGGGGGACGGGCACAGATACGCAGTATTTT. Residues: CASSLEGGTGTDTQYF.

This clonotype was seen ten or more times. The J gene is TRBJ2-3, the V gene TRBV2, with 8 bases lining up with TRBD2. CDR3 length equals 15 residues. V trimming: 5 bases; J trimming: 1 base; junction bases outside the gene matches: 5. Germline lookup yields CDR1 SNHLY and CDR2 FYNNEI. CDR3 residues: CASSRGRGGTDTQYF. Here the CDR3 DNA reads TGTGCCAGCAGTCGAGGGCGGGGGGGCACAGATACGCAGTATTTT.

This clonotype was counted only a few times. V gene TRBV7-9 combines with J gene TRBJ1-1; D is unresolved. This CDR3 is built from 14 residues. Trimming took 8 bases from V and 0 from J, leaving 13 bases between them. Germline V CDR1 and CDR2: SEHNR, FQNEAQ (reference sequence). CDR3 nucleotides: TGTGCCAGCGGGAAAGACTCCCTGAACACTGAAGCTTTCTTT. Protein sequence: CASGKDSLNTEAFF.

This clonotype was recorded at least ten times. This sequence joins TRBV28 and TRBJ1-3; D gene unclear. Germline assignment: CDR1 MDHEN and CDR2 SYDVKM. CDR3 length equals 14 residues. Trimming left V 6 bases short and J 3 bases short, with 12 bases between. The CDR3 here is CASREASHGNTIYF. DNA of the CDR3: TGTGCCAGCAGAGAGGCCTCACATGGAAACACCATATATTTT.

This clonotype showed up just a few times. J is TRBJ1-1 and V is TRBV25-1, with D maybe TRBD1 (6 bases). Germline-derived CDR1 and CDR2 are MGHDK and SYGVNS. V lost 2 bases to trimming and J lost 4 bases, with 11 bases between them. CDR3 length: 14 amino acids. CDR3 sequence: CASSEDRPPTEAFF. For the CDR3, the DNA is TGTGCCAGCAGTGAAGACAGGCCACCCACTGAAGCTTTCTTT.

This clonotype was observed a handful of times. Just one base apart from a much larger clone, this may be a read error. The chain is built from TRBV28 and TRBJ2-5, with no clear D. V dropped 3 bases and J dropped 3 bases, with 2 bases sitting between them. CDR3 length equals 11 residues. Germline lookup yields CDR1 MDHEN and CDR2 SYDVKM. CDR3 amino acids: CASSFKETQYF. The CDR3 coding sequence is TGTGCCAGCAGTTTCAAAGAGACCCAGTACTTC.